This T cell receptor beta chain came from a study of shared clonotypes between healthy human individuals. The overall study: Each donor's CD8 memory used one plate, CD8 naive two, each CD4 subset three.

Generated by immunoSEQ multiplex PCR, the TCRdb table keeps only in-frame clones and is missing some. The repertoire consists of approximately 2.3 million clones, with approximately 93% occurring once and the leading ten covering about 0.37%. As concerns this clone: Its antigen is unknown.

Study-wide results and caveats: Incompleteness in sorted-subset sequencing, despite large depth, was shown by rarefaction.

The CDR3 spans 13 residues. The germline CDR1 and CDR2 sequences are MGHDK and SYGVNS. Trimming at V came to 8 bases and at J to 5 bases, leaving 7 bases not matched to a gene. The receptor's source is a man aged 18 to 30 in good health. Some clones in this sample may be carry-over from other donors' samples. What was sequenced was naive CD4+ T cells from PBMCs. Stated subset: CD45RA+ positively selected. The chain has TRBV25-1 and TRBJ2-3, with 7 bases that match TRBD1. As DNA, the CDR3 is TGTGCCAGCGCTAGACAGGGCGGAGATACGCAGTATTTT. Its protein product is CASARQGGDTQYF.